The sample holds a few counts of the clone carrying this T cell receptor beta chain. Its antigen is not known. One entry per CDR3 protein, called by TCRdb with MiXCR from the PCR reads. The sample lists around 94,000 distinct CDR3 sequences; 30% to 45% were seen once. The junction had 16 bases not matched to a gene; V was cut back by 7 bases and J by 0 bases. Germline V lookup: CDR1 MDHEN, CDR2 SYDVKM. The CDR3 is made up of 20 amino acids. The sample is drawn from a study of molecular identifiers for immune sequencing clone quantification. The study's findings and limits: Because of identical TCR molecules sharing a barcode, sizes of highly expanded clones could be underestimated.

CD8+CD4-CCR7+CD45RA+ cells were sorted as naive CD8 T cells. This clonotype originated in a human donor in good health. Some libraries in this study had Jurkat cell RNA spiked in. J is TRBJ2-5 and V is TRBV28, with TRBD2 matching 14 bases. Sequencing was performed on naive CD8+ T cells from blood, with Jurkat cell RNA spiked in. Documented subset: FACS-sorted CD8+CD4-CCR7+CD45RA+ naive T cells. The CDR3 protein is CASNPGLAGVGVKYQETQYF. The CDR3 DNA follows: TGTGCCAGCAACCCGGGACTAGCGGGAGTCGGGGTGAAGTACCAAGAGACCCAGTACTTC.